This T cell receptor (beta chain) was found in a study of cytomegalovirus exposure and HLA in healthy donors. General study findings and limits: The authors enumerated over 150 TCR beta chains as linked to cytomegalovirus.

About this clone: What it binds is not known.

Profiled with immunoSEQ multiplex PCR; TCRdb holds only in-frame clones, not every one. The data contain tens of thousands of clones, around 94% of them singletons. The CDR3 totals 18 residues. Germline values: CDR1 SGHRS, CDR2 YFSETQ. Germline trimming cut 4 bases from V and 5 bases from J; bases unmatched to any gene: 14. This TCR derives from a woman in her late teens or twenties in good health and CMV-seronegative. This sequence joins TRBV5-1 and TRBJ2-2; 10 bases are shared with TRBD2. Sequencing was performed on PBMCs. CDR3: CASSAKLAGATLTGELFF. The CDR3 DNA follows: TGCGCCAGCAGCGCCAAGCTAGCGGGAGCGACCCTGACCGGGGAGCTGTTTTTT.